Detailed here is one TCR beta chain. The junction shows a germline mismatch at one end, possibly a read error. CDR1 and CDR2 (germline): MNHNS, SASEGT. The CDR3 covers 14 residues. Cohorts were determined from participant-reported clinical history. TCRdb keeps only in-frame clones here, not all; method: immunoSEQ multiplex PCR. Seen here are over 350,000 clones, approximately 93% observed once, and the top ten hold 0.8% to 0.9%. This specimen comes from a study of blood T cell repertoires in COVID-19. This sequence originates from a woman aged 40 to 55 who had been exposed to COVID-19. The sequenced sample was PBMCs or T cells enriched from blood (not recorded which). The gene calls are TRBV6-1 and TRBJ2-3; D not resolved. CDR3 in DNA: TGTGCCAGCAGCGAAGGCGCTAGCACAGATACGCAGTATTTT. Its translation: CASSEGASTDTQYF.